These 6 T cell receptor beta chains were sequenced from one sample in a study of CD8 T cells in ankylosing spondylitis. Findings of the study overall: Among TCR beta sequences, a motif of roughly 8 highly homologous variants appeared characteristic of ankylosing spondylitis blood.

These receptors are not linked to any known antigen. TCRdb used MiXCR to reprocess the 5' RACE reads, holding one entry per CDR3 protein. Of roughly 450,000 distinct CDR3 sequences listed, 25% to 30% are singletons. What was sequenced was blood, either unsorted or a sorted T cell fraction (not recorded which). All receptors derive from a male donor with ankylosing spondylitis.

The sample holds a few counts of this clonotype. The chain links TRBV15 to TRBJ1-5, with D hard to call. V lost 0 bases to trimming and J lost 9 bases, with 15 bases between them. There are 15 residues in the CDR3. CDR1 LNHNV and CDR2 YYDKDF come from the germline V gene (reference sequence). CDR3 residues: CATSRDPEPGWPQHF. In DNA form, the CDR3 reads TGTGCCACCAGCAGAGATCCTGAGCCGGGGTGGCCCCAGCATTTT.

The chain combines TRBV25-1 with TRBJ2-5, with D hard to call. Germline V gene lookup returns CDR1 MGHDK and CDR2 SYGVNS. Trimming took off 10 bases at V and 4 bases at J, with 10 bases between the two ends. The CDR3 spans 11 residues. The CDR3 coding sequence is TGTGCCACTTACACCAGAGAGACCCAGTACTTC. Its protein is CATYTRETQYF.

V and J are TRBV5-4 and TRBJ1-5; D gene unclear. Trimming took off 5 bases at V and 5 bases at J, with 17 bases between the two ends. The CDR3 is made up of 15 amino acids. The germline gives CDR1 SGHNT, CDR2 YYREEE (reference sequence). The CDR3 DNA is TGTGCCAGCAGTCAAGGGTCGGGGTCTGATCAGCCCCAGCATTTT. Amino acids: CASSQGSGSDQPQHF. The complete variable domain, with remaining parts taken from reference TRBV5-4 and TRBJ1-5, reads ETGVTQSPTHLIKTRGQQVTLRCSSQSGHNTVSWYQQALGQGPQFIFQYYREEENGRGNFPPRFSGLQFPNYSSELNVNALELDDSALYLCASSQGSGSDQPQHFGDGTRLSIL.

V gene TRBV5-1 combines with J gene TRBJ1-4, with 7 bases that match TRBD1. This CDR3 contains 15 residues. The germline CDR1 and CDR2 sequences are SGHRS and YFSETQ. Losses at the gene ends were 0 bases for V and 6 bases for J; bases not matched to a gene: 5. CDR3 nucleotide sequence: TGCGCCAGCAGCTTGGCCGAGACAGGGTATGAAAAACTGTTTTTT. As protein: CASSLAETGYEKLFF.

This clonotype turned up a few times. The V gene is TRBV7-2, the J gene TRBJ2-5, with 8 bases matching TRBD2. V shed 5 bases and J 7 bases; nucleotides not matched to a gene: 12. CDR1 is SGHTA, CDR2 FQGNSA, per germline. This CDR3 comprises 15 residues. In nucleotides, the CDR3 is TGTGCCAGCAGCCCTTCACCCGGGACTAGTGTGACCCAGTACTTC. Translation: CASSPSPGTSVTQYF.

The chain couples TRBV5-1 to TRBJ2-5, with D maybe TRBD1 (5 bases). The CDR3 runs to 15 residues. Trimming removed 0 bases at V and 5 bases at J, with 14 bases between. Germline-derived CDR1 and CDR2 are SGHRS and YFSETQ. The CDR3 DNA is TGCGCCAGCAGCTTGGAGGGCCCCTCAGGGGAGACCCAGTACTTC. This translates into CASSLEGPSGETQYF.